Listed below are T cell receptor beta chains from one sample, sequenced in a study of post-analysis software for immune sequencing data. TCRdb used MiXCR to reprocess the PCR reads, holding one entry per CDR3 protein. The sample lists roughly 870,000 distinct CDR3 sequences; about 57% were seen once. Sequencing was performed on blood. The receptors here all came from a girl under 18 with multiple sclerosis. CDR3s include the opening cysteine and the closing phenylalanine or tryptophan. The D gene is left open where the match is weak. Rows may omit the clone size; those that give it use once, few, many or a size class.

>TRBV29-1|TRBJ2-7|.|once
CSVDVRGSSYEQYF
TGCAGCGTTGACGTCAGGGGCAGCTCCTACGAGCAGTACTTC
>TRBV20-1|TRBJ1-5|.|few
CSAPKGPTNTPNQPQHF
TGCAGTGCTCCCAAGGGCCCGACAAACACCCCCAATCAGCCCCAGCATTTT
>TRBV20-1|TRBJ2-1|.|few
CSASTRKPIYNEQFF
TGCAGTGCGTCGACTCGAAAACCGATCTACAATGAGCAGTTCTTC
>TRBV18|TRBJ2-4|.|.
CASSPTGGGEAKNIQYF
TGTGCCAGCTCACCCACAGGGGGGGGAGAAGCCAAAAACATTCAGTACTTC
>TRBV6-5|TRBJ1-5|.|.
CASSYDGNQPQHF
TGTGCCAGCAGTTACGATGGCAATCAGCCCCAGCATTTT
>TRBV29-1|TRBJ2-1|TRBD2|.
CSAISGTSGILREQVF
TGCAGCGCAATTTCCGGGACTAGCGGGATTCTAAGGGAGCAGGTCTTC
>TRBV12-3/TRBV12-4|TRBJ2-4|.|.
CASSLDGVLAKNIQYF
TGTGCCAGCAGTTTAGACGGGGTTCTGGCCAAAAACATTCAGTACTTC
>TRBV2|TRBJ2-7|.|.
CASSETGRPYEQYF
TGTGCCAGCAGTGAAACAGGGAGGCCCTACGAGCAGTACTTC
>TRBV20-1|TRBJ2-7|TRBD1|.
CSATSSGTASYEQYF
TGCAGTGCGACCAGCTCCGGGACAGCCTCCTACGAGCAGTACTTC
>TRBV10-3|TRBJ2-1|TRBD2|.
CAISEPTLARGEQFF
TGTGCCATCAGTGAGCCGACACTAGCGCGGGGTGAGCAGTTCTTC
>TRBV5-1|TRBJ1-1|.|.
CASSLGALRDTEAFF
TGCGCCAGCAGCTTGGGGGCCTTAAGGGACACTGAAGCTTTCTTT
>TRBV10-3|TRBJ1-1|TRBD1|few
CGTTTGPMNTEAFF
TGTGGCACTACGACAGGGCCTATGAACACTGAAGCTTTCTTT
>TRBV5-1|TRBJ2-1|.|.
CASSLSFTYNSYNEQFF
TGCGCCAGCAGCTTGTCCTTTACTTACAATTCCTACAATGAGCAGTTCTTC
>TRBV3-1|TRBJ2-3|TRBD2|few
CASSSPGLSIADTQYF
TGTGCCAGCAGCTCCCCGGGACTATCGATTGCAGATACGCAGTATTTT
>TRBV6-6|TRBJ1-1|TRBD1|.
CASTGTGLNTEAFF
TGTGCCAGCACCGGGACAGGCTTGAACACTGAAGCTTTCTTT
>TRBV20-1|TRBJ2-7|TRBD2|.
CSARPGGRYEQYF
TGCAGTGCTAGACCGGGGGGGAGGTACGAGCAGTACTTC
>TRBV6-1|TRBJ2-7|.|.
CASIPGTRGRAYEQYF
TGTGCCAGCATTCCGGGGACAAGAGGCAGGGCCTACGAGCAGTACTTC
>TRBV20-1|TRBJ2-1|.|.
CSALRLDSHNEQFF
TGCAGTGCTCTCAGGTTGGACAGCCACAATGAGCAGTTCTTC
>TRBV3-1|TRBJ1-1|.|.
CASSPQDTNTEAFF
TGTGCCAGCAGCCCACAGGATACGAACACTGAAGCTTTCTTT
>TRBV4-1|TRBJ1-6|.|.
CANSQVWDLSSYNSPLHF
TGCGCCAACAGCCAAGTGTGGGACTTGAGCTCCTATAATTCACCCCTCCACTTT
>TRBV5-1|TRBJ2-1|TRBD2|.
CASSLGASGSNHPYNEQFF
TGCGCCAGCAGCTTGGGGGCTAGCGGGAGCAATCACCCCTACAATGAGCAGTTCTTC
>TRBV3-1|TRBJ2-1|.|once
CASSQDRGGLDEQFF
TGTGCCAGCAGCCAAGACAGGGGAGGGTTAGATGAGCAGTTCTTC
>TRBV20-1|TRBJ2-3|.|few
CSATPGGGTDTQYF
TGCAGTGCTACCCCCGGGGGTGGCACAGATACGCAGTATTTT
>TRBV27|TRBJ2-7|.|few
CASSLLRGGLFEQYF
TGTGCCAGCAGTTTACTTCGCGGGGGCCTATTCGAGCAGTACTTC
>TRBV12-3/TRBV12-4|TRBJ1-2|.|few
CASSLYEGAGGYTF
TGTGCCAGCAGTTTATATGAGGGAGCAGGCGGCTACACCTTC
>TRBV2|TRBJ2-3|.|.
CASSEDVNTDTQYF
TGTGCCAGCAGTGAAGATGTCAACACAGATACGCAGTATTTT
>TRBV4-1|TRBJ2-3|.|few
CASRTVSTDTQYF
TGCGCCAGCCGCACAGTAAGCACAGATACGCAGTATTTT
>TRBV15|TRBJ2-3|.|.
CATSRGGGGATDTQYF
TGTGCCACCAGCAGAGGAGGTGGAGGGGCCACAGATACGCAGTATTTT
>TRBV5-5|TRBJ2-5|TRBD2|.
CASSFGGGDQETQYF
TGTGCCAGCAGCTTTGGGGGGGGTGACCAAGAGACCCAGTACTTC
>TRBV5-5|TRBJ1-6|.|.
CASSPQAVGHNSPLHF
TGTGCCAGCAGCCCCCAGGCCGTAGGGCATAATTCACCCCTCCACTTT
>TRBV6-5|TRBJ2-7|TRBD1|.
CASSYLGQGAFATYEQYF
TGTGCCAGCAGTTACCTAGGACAGGGGGCATTCGCCACCTACGAGCAGTACTTC
>TRBV29-1|TRBJ1-2|TRBD1|few
CSVSDRGVYGYTF
TGCAGCGTTTCCGACAGGGGGGTCTATGGCTACACCTTC
>TRBV18|TRBJ2-7|.|.
CASSPSPKSYEQYF
TGTGCCAGCTCACCTAGTCCCAAGAGCTACGAGCAGTACTTC
>TRBV29-1|TRBJ2-1|TRBD2|few
CSGRLAGGPVSYNEQFF
TGCAGCGGTCGACTAGCGGGAGGGCCTGTCTCCTACAATGAGCAGTTCTTC
>TRBV20-1|TRBJ2-7|.|.
CSATGDFYEQYF
TGCAGTGCTACCGGGGACTTCTACGAGCAGTACTTC
>TRBV6-5|TRBJ1-1|.|.
CASRTEGKNTEAFF
TGTGCCAGCAGGACCGAGGGGAAGAACACTGAAGCTTTCTTT
>TRBV29-1|TRBJ1-2|.|few
CSVARGGGVYGYTF
TGCAGCGTTGCCCGGGGAGGGGGAGTATATGGCTACACCTTC
>TRBV12-3/TRBV12-4|TRBJ1-2|.|few
CASRGGYGYTF
TGTGCCAGCCGGGGTGGATATGGCTACACCTTC
>TRBV5-1|TRBJ2-7|TRBD2|few
CASSLAGTSGSNEQYF
TGCGCCAGCAGCTTGGCCGGGACTAGCGGGAGTAACGAGCAGTACTTC
>TRBV6-4|TRBJ2-3|TRBD1|.
CASSDYRGRRTDTQYF
TGTGCCAGCAGTGATTACAGGGGGAGACGTACAGATACGCAGTATTTT
>TRBV5-1|TRBJ2-3|TRBD2|.
CASNEAGGSTDTQYF
TGCGCCAGCAACGAAGCGGGAGGGAGCACAGATACGCAGTATTTT